The subject of this entry is one T cell receptor (beta chain). These data come from a study of blood T cell repertoires in COVID-19. Study as a whole: Material from acute and convalescent COVID-19 was sourced from the United States, Italy and Spain.

Only in-frame clones appear in the TCRdb table, and some are missing; sequencing was by immunoSEQ multiplex PCR. The top ten hold about 7.3% of the sample, which has approximately 130,000 clones, roughly 90% seen once. The source is a man aged 45-65 years with acute or convalescent COVID-19. Material: peripheral blood.

CDR3 sequence (DNA): TGTGCCACCAGCAGCGGACAGACTAGCAATCAGCCCCAGCATTTT. Residues: CATSSGQTSNQPQHF. This chain joins TRBV15 and TRBJ1-5, with D possibly TRBD1 on 6 matching bases. From germline, CDR1 is LNHNV and CDR2 YYDKDF (reference sequence). Trimming removed 3 bases at V and 0 bases at J, with 9 bases between. The CDR3 spans 15 residues.